These 23 T cell receptor beta chains share one sample of origin, sequenced in a study of CD8+ T cells in alopecia areata. Treatment defined: oral pan-JAK inhibitor, 5-10 mg twice daily. RNA extraction was followed by reverse transcription into cDNA, which acted as the sequencing template. Using immunoSEQ multiplex PCR, the repertoire was profiled, and TCRdb retains in-frame clones only, with some absent. The sample lists 150,000 to 200,000 clones; approximately 61% were seen once. The starting material was CD4+ T cells sorted from blood, obtained at week 24, from a patient treated with tofacitinib. Receptor source: a human donor with alopecia areata.

This chain joins TRBV25-1 and TRBJ2-7, with 10 bases lining up with TRBD2. Germline CDR1 and CDR2: MGHDK and SYGVNS. The V and J ends lost 5 bases and 0 bases, in that order; junction bases with no gene match: 4. The CDR3 contains 15 residues. This CDR3 reads CASSYSGGNSYEQYF. The DNA of the CDR3 is TGTGCCAGCAGTTATAGCGGGGGGAACTCCTACGAGCAGTACTTC.

This clone appeared a few times. Other DNA variants within this sample encode the same CDR3. V is TRBV29-1 and J is TRBJ1-1; no reliable D call. The germline V and J ends were trimmed by 4 bases and 0 bases, with 6 bases remaining between them. Germline-derived CDR1 and CDR2 are SQVTM and ANQGSEA. CDR3 length: 12 residues. In DNA, the CDR3 is TGCAGCGTTGGACGGCTGAACACTGAAGCTTTCTTT. Its translation is CSVGRLNTEAFF.

The V call is TRBV29-1, the J call TRBJ2-5; 8 bases agree with TRBD2. CDR3 length: 12 amino acids. CDR1 is SQVTM and CDR2 is ANQGSEA in the germline V gene. V trimming: 5 bases; J trimming: 5 bases; junction bases outside the gene matches: 4. The CDR3: CSVKTSVETQYF. Here the CDR3 DNA reads TGCAGCGTTAAGACTAGCGTGGAGACCCAGTACTTC.

The chain carries TRBV5-1 and TRBJ2-7; weak D call: TRBD1 (5 bases). Germline V gene lookup returns CDR1 SGHRS and CDR2 YFSETQ. The CDR3 length is 14 residues. Trimming shortened V by 0 bases and J by 3 bases, and 10 bases separated the two germline ends. The CDR3 DNA sequence: TGCGCCAGCAGCTTGGGTCCCGACAGCTACGAGCAGTACTTC. Translation gives CASSLGPDSYEQYF.

V usage is TRBV7-2 and J usage is TRBJ2-3; D ambiguous. Trimming removed 6 bases from V and 0 bases from J, with 13 bases in between. Germline lookup yields CDR1 SGHTA and CDR2 FQGNSA. This CDR3 has 15 residues. In DNA, the CDR3 is TGTGCCAGCAGAAAAGAGTACCCTAGCACAGATACGCAGTATTTT. Amino acid sequence: CASRKEYPSTDTQYF.

This chain links TRBV29-1 with TRBJ2-2; no firm D call. Trimming shortened V by 4 bases and J by 7 bases, and 10 bases separated the two germline ends. Germline lookup yields CDR1 SQVTM and CDR2 ANQGSEA. This CDR3 comprises 12 residues. DNA of the CDR3: TGCAGCGTTGTTTTGGGATACGGGGAGCTGTTTTTT. This sequence encodes CSVVLGYGELFF.

The V call is TRBV9, the J call TRBJ2-7; possibly TRBD1 or TRBD2 for D (5 bases each). Trimming removed 2 bases from V and 9 bases from J, with 18 bases in between. Germline loops: CDR1 SGDLS, CDR2 YYNGEE. This CDR3 is built from 14 residues. Written as DNA, the CDR3 is TGTGCCAGCAGCGTCGGGACCGACCCTCGGGGGCAGTACTTC. It specifies CASSVGTDPRGQYF.

This clone was found a few times. The sample has other DNA sequences that encode this CDR3 too. This sequence joins TRBV5-1 and TRBJ1-1, with 8 bases aligning to TRBD1. Germline loops: CDR1 SGHRS, CDR2 YFSETQ. V dropped 3 bases and J dropped 1; count of bases not matched to a gene: 5. This CDR3 is 15 amino acids long. As DNA, the CDR3 is TGCGCCAGCAGCTGGGGACAGGCCTCGAACACTGAAGCTTTCTTT. It is translated as CASSWGQASNTEAFF.

The J gene is TRBJ1-2, the V gene TRBV7-2; tentative D call: TRBD1 (6 bases). CDR1 is SGHTA, CDR2 FQGNSA, per germline. The V and J ends lost 1 base and 0 bases respectively, with 12 bases between them. There are 16 residues in the CDR3. The CDR3 spells CASSLGGAATNYGYTF. CDR3 DNA sequence: TGTGCCAGCAGCTTAGGGGGGGCTGCTACTAACTATGGCTACACCTTC.

The rearrangement joins TRBV2 to TRBJ1-5; TRBD1 aligns across 8 bases. With V trimmed by 6 bases and J by 9 bases, 13 bases remained unmatched. This CDR3 is built from 15 residues. The germline gives CDR1 SNHLY, CDR2 FYNNEI. The CDR3 reads CASRPDRVTGGPQHF. CDR3 DNA: TGTGCCAGCAGACCGGACAGGGTAACTGGGGGGCCCCAGCATTTT.

This clone was seen a few times. The chain uses TRBV29-1 and TRBJ2-1, with no clear D. Germline V gives CDR1 SQVTM, CDR2 ANQGSEA. Trimming took 6 bases from V and 9 from J, leaving 18 bases between them. The CDR3 spans 13 residues. The CDR3 DNA is TGCAGCGTGTGGGATGGAGAGGTTCGTGAGCAGTTCTTC. Amino acids: CSVWDGEVREQFF.

This chain joins TRBV29-1 and TRBJ2-1; 9 nucleotides agree with TRBD2. CDR3 length equals 14 residues. Germline CDR1 and CDR2: SQVTM and ANQGSEA. V shed 6 bases, J shed 11 bases, and the junction held 14 bases outside the gene matches. CDR3: CSVGLLRGGPKQFF. DNA for the CDR3: TGCAGCGTCGGGCTTTTGCGGGGGGGCCCGAAGCAGTTCTTC.

This clone was detected a few times. This rearrangement joins TRBV7-2 to TRBJ2-7; TRBD2 matches 9 bases. Germline-derived CDR1 and CDR2 are SGHTA and FQGNSA. V was pared by 1 base and J by 5 bases, with 9 bases of the junction left unmatched. The CDR3 runs 16 residues. CDR3 sequence reads: CASSLDAAGGRNEQYF. As DNA, the CDR3 is TGTGCCAGCAGCTTAGACGCCGCGGGGGGGAGGAACGAGCAGTACTTC.

This clone was seen a handful of times. The chain recombines TRBV29-1 with TRBJ2-5; D uncertain. This CDR3 is 13 amino acids long. The V end was cut by 7 bases, the J end by 0 bases, with 12 bases between. Germline V gives CDR1 SQVTM, CDR2 ANQGSEA. The CDR3 region is CSASPRDQETQYF. The CDR3 nucleotides are TGCAGCGCATCGCCCCGGGACCAAGAGACCCAGTACTTC.

This clone occurred a few times. The CDR3, as DNA: TGTGCCAGCAGCTTGGGCGGGGGGGCGAATGAGCAGTTCTTC. Protein product: CASSLGGGANEQFF. V and J are TRBV11-1 and TRBJ2-1, with 9 bases aligning to TRBD2. J lost 7 bases, V lost 3 bases, and 4 bases had no gene match. CDR1 and CDR2 from the germline V gene are SGHAT and FQDESV (reference sequence). The CDR3 spans 14 residues.

The chain links TRBV29-1 to TRBJ1-1; 8 nucleotides agree with TRBD1. This CDR3 spans 13 amino acids. Germline assignment: CDR1 SQVTM and CDR2 ANQGSEA. V shed 6 bases, J shed 3 bases, and the junction held 6 bases outside the gene matches. Here the CDR3 reads CSVAGQADTEAFF. CDR3 bases: TGCAGCGTAGCGGGACAGGCGGACACTGAAGCTTTCTTT.

This rearrangement joins TRBV29-1 to TRBJ2-5, with D unclear. V dropped 7 bases and J dropped 5 bases, with 17 bases sitting between them. The V gene's germline CDR1 is SQVTM and CDR2 ANQGSEA. There are 13 residues in the CDR3. The CDR3 sequence: CSGLGILGETQYF. CDR3 sequence (DNA): TGCAGCGGTTTAGGGATTCTTGGGGAGACCCAGTACTTC.

V is TRBV7-6 and J is TRBJ2-7; 8 positions match TRBD1. The CDR3 length is 13 residues. The germline CDR1 and CDR2 sequences are SGHVS and FNYEAQ. V lost 6 bases and J lost 6; bases outside the gene matches: 7. CDR3 bases: TGTGCCAGCAGTCTGCTCGACAGGGGCGAGCAGTACTTC. It yields the protein CASSLLDRGEQYF.

The genes are TRBV30 and TRBJ1-1, with D perhaps matching TRBD1 (6 bases). The germline V and J ends were trimmed by 5 bases and 7 bases, with 11 bases remaining between them. The CDR3 is 11 residues long. Per the germline V gene, CDR1 is GTSNPN and CDR2 is SVGIG (reference sequence). The CDR3 reads CAWSGAVEAFF. In nucleotides, the CDR3 is TGTGCCTGGTCGGGGGCTGTTGAAGCTTTCTTT.

The CDR3 here is CASSLAGRILATNEKLFF. The DNA for the CDR3 is TGTGCCAGCAGCTTGGCCGGGCGGATACTTGCAACTAATGAAAAACTGTTTTTT. The chain is built from TRBV5-6 and TRBJ1-4; no firm D call. CDR3 length equals 18 residues. In germline, CDR1 is SGHDT, CDR2 YYEEEE. V lost 0 bases and J 0 bases, leaving 15 bases between the germline ends.

The rearrangement joins TRBV4-3 to TRBJ1-1; D is unclear. Germline V gives CDR1 LGHNA, CDR2 YSLEER. This CDR3 has 13 residues. V lost 0 bases and J 6 bases, leaving 8 bases between the germline ends. The CDR3 loop reads CASSQDRGSEAFF. CDR3 nucleotides: TGCGCCAGCAGCCAAGATCGGGGTTCTGAAGCTTTCTTT.

The gene calls are TRBV7-9 and TRBJ2-1; the match to TRBD2 covers 7 bases. V trimming: 7 bases; J trimming: 7 bases; junction bases outside the gene matches: 10. The CDR3 has 14 amino acids. CDR1 and CDR2 from the germline V gene are SEHNR and FQNEAQ (reference sequence). The CDR3 loop is CASTPAGRINEQFF. CDR3 coding DNA: TGTGCCAGCACCCCAGCGGGGCGGATAAATGAGCAGTTCTTC. Looking up the rest from reference TRBV7-9 and TRBJ2-1 gives the full variable domain: DTGVSQNPRHKITKRGQNVTFRCDPISEHNRLYWYRQTLGQGPEFLTYFQNEAQLEKSRLLSDRFSAERPKGSFSTLEIQRTEQGDSAMYLCASTPAGRINEQFFGPGTRLTVL.

This chain uses TRBV5-6 with TRBJ2-2; D possibly matches TRBD1 or TRBD2 (5 bases each). Trimming cost V 0 bases and J 0 bases, with 6 bases left between them. The CDR3 has 15 amino acids. CDR1 and CDR2 (germline): SGHDT, YYEEEE. The CDR3 region has the DNA TGTGCCAGCAGCTTGGTGGGGGCGAACACCGGGGAGCTGTTTTTT. This translates into CASSLVGANTGELFF.